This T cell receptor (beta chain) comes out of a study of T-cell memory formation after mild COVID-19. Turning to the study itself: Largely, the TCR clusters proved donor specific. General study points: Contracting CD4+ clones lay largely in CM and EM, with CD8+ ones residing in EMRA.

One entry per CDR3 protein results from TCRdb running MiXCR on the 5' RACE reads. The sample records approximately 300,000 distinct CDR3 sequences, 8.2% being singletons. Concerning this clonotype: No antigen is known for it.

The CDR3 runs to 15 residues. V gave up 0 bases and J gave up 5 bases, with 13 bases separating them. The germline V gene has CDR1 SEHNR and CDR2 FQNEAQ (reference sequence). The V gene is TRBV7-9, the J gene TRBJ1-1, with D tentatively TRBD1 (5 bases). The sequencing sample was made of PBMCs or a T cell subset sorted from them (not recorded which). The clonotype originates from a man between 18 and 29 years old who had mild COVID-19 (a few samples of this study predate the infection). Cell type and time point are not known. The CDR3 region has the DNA TGTGCCAGCAGCTTAGCGGTGGGGCAAATGACTGAAGCTTTCTTT. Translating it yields CASSLAVGQMTEAFF.